Shown below are 22 T cell receptor beta chains from a single sample sequenced in a study of control samples from healthy donors and cancer patients. The data were produced by immunoSEQ multiplex PCR, yet TCRdb's version contains in-frame clones alone and is incomplete. This sample carries 10,000 or so clones, roughly 88% of them seen once, and the ten largest clones take 20% to 25%. Specimen: PBMCs. Receptors originate from a man aged 55-75 years with colorectal cancer.

V and J are TRBV19 and TRBJ2-1; the D is unclear. Per germline, CDR1 LNHDA and CDR2 SQIVND (reference sequence). Trimming removed 4 bases at V and 10 bases at J, with 11 bases between. The CDR3 extends over 12 amino acids. The CDR3: CASSKLAAEQFF. DNA of the CDR3: TGTGCCAGTAGTAAGTTGGCGGCCGAGCAGTTCTTC.

This chain connects TRBV2 to TRBJ2-1; D unresolved. Germline CDR1 reads SNHLY; CDR2 reads FYNNEI. V was clipped by 7 bases and J by 4 bases, with 14 bases between them. The CDR3 totals 14 residues. CDR3 amino acids: CASNEELTYNEQFF. For the CDR3, the DNA is TGTGCCAGCAATGAGGAGTTGACGTACAATGAGCAGTTCTTC.

The V call is TRBV5-1, the J call TRBJ2-2; 7 positions agree with TRBD1. Germline V gene data show CDR1 as SGHRS and CDR2 as YFSETQ. This CDR3 has 17 residues. J lost 4 bases, V lost 1 base, and 10 bases had no gene match. CDR3 loop: CASSLNGQGVGTGELFF. The CDR3 DNA follows: TGCGCCAGCAGCTTGAACGGTCAGGGGGTTGGCACCGGGGAGCTGTTTTTT.

The sample holds a few counts of this clone. Here the CDR3 reads CASSAWVYEKLFF. Written as DNA, the CDR3 is TGTGCCAGCAGCGCCTGGGTCTATGAAAAACTGTTTTTT. V is TRBV2 and J is TRBJ1-4; D uncertain. Trimming cost V 6 bases and J 6 bases, with 11 bases left between them. The CDR3 is 13 residues long. Germline CDR1 and CDR2: SNHLY and FYNNEI.

The chain links TRBV4-1 to TRBJ1-5; TRBD1 might be the D (5 bases). Trimming stripped 4 bases from V and 2 bases from J, with 18 bases between. This CDR3 is 17 amino acids long. From germline, CDR1 is MGHRA and CDR2 YSYEKL. CDR3 in DNA: TGCGCCAGCAGCCCCCGCGACAGCCCCTTGGGCAATCAGCCCCAGCATTTT. Amino acid sequence: CASSPRDSPLGNQPQHF.

This chain connects TRBV28 to TRBJ1-6; D may be TRBD1 (5 bases). CDR3 length: 13 amino acids. Trimming removed 4 bases at V and 9 bases at J, with 10 bases between. CDR1 and CDR2 (germline): MDHEN, SYDVKM. CDR3 in amino acids: CASSWQGSSPLHF. CDR3 in DNA: TGTGCCAGCAGTTGGCAGGGTTCTTCACCCCTCCACTTT. Supplemented by reference TRBV28 and TRBJ1-6, the full variable domain reads DVKVTQSSRYLVKRTGEKVFLECVQDMDHENMFWYRQDPGLGLRLIYFSYDVKMKEKGDIPEGYSVSREKKERFSLILESASTNQTSMYLCASSWQGSSPLHFGNGTRLTVT.

This chain connects TRBV5-1 to TRBJ2-3, with unresolved D. CDR1 SGHRS and CDR2 YFSETQ come from the germline V gene. CDR3 size: 17 residues. V was cut by 3 bases and J by 0 bases, with 17 bases left in between. CDR3 residues: CASSWPSSPGSTDTQYF. The CDR3 DNA follows: TGCGCCAGCAGCTGGCCTTCGAGTCCGGGTAGCACAGATACGCAGTATTTT.

The gene calls are TRBV27 and TRBJ2-3; D not resolved. This CDR3 has 13 residues. The germline V and J ends were trimmed by 6 bases and 5 bases, with 12 bases remaining between them. Germline CDR1 and CDR2: MNHEY and SMNVEV (reference sequence). The DNA of the CDR3 is TGTGCCAGCAGCTTGATCAGCCGAGATACGCAGTATTTT. It specifies CASSLISRDTQYF.

This chain uses TRBV20-1 with TRBJ1-1; 7 bases align to TRBD1. CDR1 is DFQATT, CDR2 SNEGSKA, per germline (reference sequence). The junction had 2 bases not matched to a gene; V was cut back by 3 bases and J by 1 base. This CDR3 is built from 13 residues. CDR3 sequence (DNA): TGCAGTGCTAGTCGACAGGGGAACACTGAAGCTTTCTTT. This encodes CSASRQGNTEAFF.

The V call is TRBV27, the J call TRBJ1-5; 10 bases fit TRBD1. V trimming: 4 bases; J trimming: 5 bases; junction bases outside the gene matches: 11. The CDR3 loop spans 17 amino acids. CDR1 is MNHEY, CDR2 SMNVEV, per germline (reference sequence). CDR3 nucleotides: TGTGCCAGCAGTTACGTCGGGGGACAGGGGATTGATCAGCCCCAGCATTTT. Translating gives CASSYVGGQGIDQPQHF.

This chain links TRBV3-1 (or the pseudogene TRBV3-2) with TRBJ1-2, with TRBD1 matching over 7 bases. Trimming cost V 2 bases and J 4 bases; bases outside gene matches: 4. Germline V gene data show CDR1 as LGHDT and CDR2 as YNNKEL (reference sequence). This CDR3 contains 14 residues. The CDR3 region is CASSQPGQIYGYTF. In nucleotides, the CDR3 is TGTGCCAGCAGCCAACCGGGACAGATCTATGGCTACACCTTC.

This clone is a singleton in its sample. The rearrangement uses TRBV19 and TRBJ2-7, with D unresolved. CDR1 LNHDA and CDR2 SQIVND come from the germline V gene (reference sequence). The germline V and J ends were trimmed by 4 bases and 2 bases, with 3 bases remaining between them. The CDR3 is 11 residues long. CDR3 in amino acids: CASSTAYEQYF. CDR3 in DNA: TGTGCCAGTAGTACAGCCTACGAGCAGTACTTC.

This clone appeared a single time. V gene TRBV6-5 combines with J gene TRBJ2-1; D tentatively fits TRBD1 or TRBD2 (6 bases each). Trimming took off 9 bases at V and 2 bases at J, with 17 bases between the two ends. Germline CDR1 and CDR2: MNHEY and SVGAGI. This CDR3 comprises 15 residues. The CDR3 DNA sequence: TGTGCCAGTTCACCTGGCGGGACAACCTACAATGAGCAGTTCTTC. Translated, it gives CASSPGGTTYNEQFF.

This chain joins TRBV27 and TRBJ2-2; TRBD2 agrees at 12 bases. The length of the CDR3 is 15 residues. CDR1 is MNHEY and CDR2 is SMNVEV in the germline V gene (reference sequence). Trimming took 5 bases from V and 6 from J; bases not matched to a gene: 4. CDR3 DNA: TGTGCCAGCAGTCCTAGCGGGGGGGCTCCCGGGGAGCTGTTTTTT. Translating it yields CASSPSGGAPGELFF.

The count of this clone is one. This chain connects TRBV6-2 or TRBV6-3 to TRBJ2-3; 9 bases line up with TRBD2. V lost 4 bases, J lost 5 bases, and 10 bases stayed unmatched. Germline loops: CDR1 MNHEY, CDR2 SVGEGT. The CDR3 spans 16 residues. The CDR3 protein is CASSSAGGGAGDTQYF. DNA for the CDR3: TGTGCCAGCAGTTCCGCCGGCGGGGGGGCGGGAGATACGCAGTATTTT.

The V call is TRBV4-3, the J call TRBJ2-2, with D perhaps matching TRBD1 or TRBD2 (5 bases each). Trimming shortened V by 0 bases and J by 4 bases, and 21 bases separated the two germline ends. In germline, CDR1 is LGHNA, CDR2 YSLEER. The CDR3 consists of 19 residues. CDR3 in amino acids: CASSQDNFKRSGTTGELFF. The CDR3 DNA reads TGCGCCAGCAGCCAAGATAATTTCAAGAGGTCGGGGACCACCGGGGAGCTGTTTTTT.

This sequence joins TRBV4-3 and TRBJ2-3; the D gene could be TRBD1 or TRBD2 (6 bases each). CDR3 size: 14 residues. Germline V gene data show CDR1 as LGHNA and CDR2 as YSLEER. Deletions cut 4 bases from V and 5 bases from J, with 13 bases between. This CDR3 is CASSRIGGGDTQYF. The CDR3 region has the DNA TGCGCCAGCAGCCGAATCGGGGGCGGAGATACGCAGTATTTT.

V and J are TRBV5-1 and TRBJ2-1; maybe TRBD1 (5 bases). CDR3 length equals 16 residues. Germline CDR1 and CDR2: SGHRS and YFSETQ. Between the trimmed V and J ends, which lost 4 bases and 0 bases, there was a span of 14 bases. CDR3 bases: TGCGCCAGCAGCCTCAGACAGATTTTCTCCTACAATGAGCAGTTCTTC. Translated: CASSLRQIFSYNEQFF.

The chain joins TRBV7-2 to TRBJ2-5, with 10 bases aligning to TRBD2. With V trimmed by 4 bases and J by 2 bases, 7 bases remained unmatched. The germline gives CDR1 SGHTA, CDR2 FQGNSA. CDR3 length: 16 amino acids. CDR3 sequence (DNA): TGTGCCAGCAGCTCACCTAGCGGGAGCCTACAAGAGACCCAGTACTTC. This encodes CASSSPSGSLQETQYF.

This chain joins TRBV27 and TRBJ2-3, with 10 bases identical to TRBD2. Trimming cost V 0 bases and J 2 bases; bases outside gene matches: 2. The CDR3 totals 16 residues. CDR1 and CDR2 from the germline V gene are MNHEY and SMNVEV (reference sequence). The CDR3 loop reads CASSLSLAGVTDTQYF. The CDR3 bases are TGTGCCAGCAGTTTATCGCTAGCGGGGGTCACAGATACGCAGTATTTT.

V usage is TRBV30 and J usage is TRBJ2-3, with TRBD1 matching 9 bases. This CDR3 contains 14 residues. In germline, CDR1 is GTSNPN, CDR2 SVGIG (reference sequence). The ends lost 8 bases at V and 4 bases at J; junction bases unmatched: 10. The CDR3 sequence: CAARTGGGADTQYF. CDR3 in DNA: TGTGCCGCACGTACAGGGGGCGGCGCAGATACGCAGTATTTT.

A few counts support this clone. The chain is built from TRBV12-3 or TRBV12-4 and TRBJ2-7; D gene uncertain. The V end was cut by 5 bases, the J end by 4 bases, with 6 bases between. The CDR3 runs to 11 residues. In DNA, the CDR3 is TGTGCCAGCAGTCGAAGGTACGAGCAGTACTTC. This encodes CASSRRYEQYF.